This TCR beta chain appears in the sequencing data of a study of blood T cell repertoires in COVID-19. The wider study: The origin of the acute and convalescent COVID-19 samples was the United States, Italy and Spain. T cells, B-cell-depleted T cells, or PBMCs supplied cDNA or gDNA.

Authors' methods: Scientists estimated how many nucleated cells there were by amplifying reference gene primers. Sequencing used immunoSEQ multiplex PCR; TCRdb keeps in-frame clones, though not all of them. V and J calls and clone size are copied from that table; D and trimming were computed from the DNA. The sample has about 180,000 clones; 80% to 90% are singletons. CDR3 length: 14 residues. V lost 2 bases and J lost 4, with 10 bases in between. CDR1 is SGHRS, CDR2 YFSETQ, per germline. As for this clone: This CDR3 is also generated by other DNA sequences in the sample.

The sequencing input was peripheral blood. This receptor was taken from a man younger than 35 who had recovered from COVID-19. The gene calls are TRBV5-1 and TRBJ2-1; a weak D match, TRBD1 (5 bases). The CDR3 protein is CASSLGDRYNEQFF. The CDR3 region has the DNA TGCGCCAGCAGCTTAGGAGACAGATACAATGAGCAGTTCTTC.